Following are 11 T cell receptor beta chains from one sample sequenced in a study of tissue T cells after allogeneic stem cell transplantation. Sequencing was performed with immunoSEQ multiplex PCR; in TCRdb, only in-frame clones are kept and a portion is missing. The sample holds several thousand clones, about 53% seen once. The time point here: mouse harvest day 7 after allogeneic transplant. Tail vein injection delivered 10^7 T-cell-depleted bone marrow cells and 10^6 splenic CD5+ T cells. The sequenced sample was gut tissue. These receptors all come from a female BALB/c mouse given C57BL/6 T cells with graft-versus-host disease after an allogeneic hematopoietic cell transplant.

This clone appeared a single time. The gene symbols are mouse symbols. The read terminates 1 residue ahead of where the CDR3 ends, so the germline J gene completes it. V is TRBV13-3 and J is TRBJ2-3, with D unresolved. The CDR3 loop spans 14 amino acids. V was trimmed by 1 base and J by 0 bases, leaving 6 bases between them. Germline CDR1 is NNHDY and CDR2 is SYVADS. The CDR3 bases that were read are TGTGCCAGCAGTGATTCTGACAGTGCAGAAACGCTGTAT. Its protein is CASSDSDSAETLY. The complete CDR3 reads CASSDSDSAETLYF.

By share, this clone ranks as medium-sized. Gene names follow the mouse nomenclature. The read comes to an end 1 residue before the CDR3 does, leaving the germline J gene to fill in the end. V gene TRBV20 combines with J gene TRBJ2-7; TRBD2 matches 8 bases. The V segment lost 0 bases and the J segment 2 bases; nucleotides outside the gene matches: 0. Germline loops: CDR1 GFQATS, CDR2 STVNSAI. This CDR3 is 13 amino acids long. The CDR3 DNA, read in part, is TGTGGTGCTAGGGACTGGGGGGCCTATGAACAGTAC. Protein sequence: CGARDWGAYEQY. The full CDR3 protein is CGARDWGAYEQYF. The whole variable domain, remainder taken from reference TRBV20 and TRBJ2-7, is GALVYQYPRRTICKSGTSMRMECQAVGFQATSVAWYRQSPQKTFELIALSTVNSAIKYEQNFTQEKFPISHPNLSFSSMTVLNAYLEDRGLYLCGARDWGAYEQYFGPGTRLTVL.

Notes on this clone: The gene names here belong to mouse. The read comes to an end 1 residue before the CDR3 does, leaving the germline J gene to fill in the end. The chain recombines TRBV15 with TRBJ2-7, with D possibly matching TRBD1 (6 bases). Germline loops: CDR1 SGHND, CDR2 FRSKSL. This CDR3 spans 12 amino acids. Trimming pared 8 bases from V and 7 bases from J, leaving 15 bases between. CDR3 DNA (partial): TGTGCCAGCGGGAGGGGGACGGGGGAACAGTAC. Its translation is CASGRGTGEQY. The complete CDR3 protein is CASGRGTGEQYF.

Remarks on this clone: The gene names here belong to mouse. Coverage ceases 1 residue before the CDR3 finishes, and the germline J gene fills in the end. V and J are TRBV3 and TRBJ1-5, with D unclear. V lost 1 base and J 3 bases, leaving 4 bases between the germline ends. The CDR3 runs to 13 residues. From germline, CDR1 is SNHLY and CDR2 FYNGKV (reference sequence). CDR3 amino acids: CASSLVGNQAPLF. The sequenced CDR3 bases are TGTGCCAGCAGCTTAGTCGGCAACCAGGCTCCGCTT.

This clone is medium-sized by share. Gene names refer to mouse genes. The read finishes 1 residue shy of the CDR3 end, and the germline J gene is used to complete it. The V gene is TRBV17, the J gene TRBJ2-7; 11 positions match TRBD2. Unmatched junction bases numbered 4, after V lost 3 bases and J lost 6 bases. The CDR3 extends over 14 amino acids. Germline V CDR1 and CDR2: MNHDT, YYDKIL. CDR3 amino acids: CASSSRDWGIEQYF. Partial CDR3 DNA: TGTGCTAGCAGTAGCCGGGACTGGGGGATTGAACAGTAC.

For this clone: The listed genes are named as in mouse. The read ends 1 residue before the CDR3 terminus; that terminus is restored from the germline J gene. The chain has TRBV23 and TRBJ2-2. Germline lookup yields CDR1 KGHTA and CDR2 FQNQQP. The CDR3 loop spans 14 amino acids. The DNA read from the CDR3 is TGCTCCAGCAGTCAATCAGGGGGGACCGGGCAGCTCTAC. This gives the protein CSSSQSGGTGQLY. The full CDR3 reads CSSSQSGGTGQLYF.

This clone has a handful of counts. Gene names are mouse gene names. The read finishes 1 residue shy of the CDR3 end, and the germline J gene is used to complete it. The rearrangement uses TRBV26 and TRBJ2-3; perhaps TRBD1 as D (5 bases). Germline CDR1 KGHPV, CDR2 FQNQEV (reference sequence). V was clipped by 2 bases and J by 3 bases, with 6 bases between them. The CDR3 has 13 residues. CDR3 DNA, as far as it was read: TGTGCCAGCAGTCTGGCAGGGGCAGAAACGCTGTAT. Its translation is CASSLAGAETLY. The complete CDR3 protein is CASSLAGAETLYF.

As regards this clone: Gene names and germline refer to mouse. The read terminates 1 residue before the CDR3 end, so the remaining end is supplied by the germline J gene. This chain links TRBV5 with TRBJ1-2, with 9 bases lining up with TRBD1. V lost 4 bases and J lost 0; bases outside the gene matches: 6. Germline-derived CDR1 and CDR2 are LGHNA and YNLKQL (reference sequence). CDR3 length equals 16 residues. The CDR3 protein is CASSPPGQGANSDYTF. The CDR3 bases that were read are TGTGCCAGCAGCCCCCCGGGACAGGGTGCAAACTCCGACTACACC.

This clone has just one count. All gene names here are mouse names. The CDR3 end is not reached by the read, which stops 1 residue before it; the germline J gene fills it in. The gene calls are TRBV3 and TRBJ2-5, with D possibly TRBD2 on 6 matching bases. The CDR3 consists of 14 residues. Trimming left V 1 base short and J 4 bases short, with 9 bases between. Germline V gene data show CDR1 as SNHLY and CDR2 as FYNGKV (reference sequence). The sequenced part of the CDR3 DNA is TGTGCCAGCAGCTTAGGCTGGGGAAAAGACACCCAGTAC. This encodes CASSLGWGKDTQY. The whole CDR3 is CASSLGWGKDTQYF.

In regard to this clone: Gene names are the mouse ones. The CDR3 end lies 1 residue beyond the end of the read and is filled in from the germline J gene. This chain links TRBV12-1 with TRBJ2-7; 10 bases agree with TRBD2. The V segment lost 4 bases and the J segment 3 bases; nucleotides outside the gene matches: 2. Germline V CDR1 and CDR2: SGHSN, HYEKVE. This CDR3 spans 13 amino acids. The sequenced CDR3 bases are TGTGCCAGCTCGACTGGGGGGCGCTATGAACAGTAC. Its protein is CASSTGGRYEQY. The entire CDR3 sequence reads CASSTGGRYEQYF.

Judged by abundance, this clone is medium-sized (0.01 to 0.1%). The gene names here belong to mouse. The read gets to within 1 residue of the CDR3 end, and the germline J gene fills in the rest. This chain joins TRBV16 and TRBJ2-7, with TRBD2 matching 7 bases. Germline V lookup: CDR1 SGHSA, CDR2 FRNQAP. This CDR3 is 15 amino acids long. Losses at the gene ends were 5 bases for V and 0 bases for J; bases not matched to a gene: 7. CDR3 amino acids: CASSLTGVSSYEQYF. Partial CDR3 DNA: TGTGCAAGCAGCCTCACTGGGGTAAGCTCCTATGAACAGTAC.